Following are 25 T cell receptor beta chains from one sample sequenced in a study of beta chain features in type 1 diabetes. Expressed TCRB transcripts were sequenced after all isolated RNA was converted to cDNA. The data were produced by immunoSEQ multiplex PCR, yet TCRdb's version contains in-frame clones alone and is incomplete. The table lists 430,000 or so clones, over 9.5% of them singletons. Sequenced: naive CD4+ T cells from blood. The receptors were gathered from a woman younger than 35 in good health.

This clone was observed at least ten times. CDR3 DNA sequence: TGTGCCTGGAGTGTACATGGCCTACAGAGCGAGCAGTACTTC. This sequence encodes CAWSVHGLQSEQYF. The chain has TRBV30 and TRBJ2-7; D unresolved. This CDR3 is built from 14 residues. V dropped 0 bases and J dropped 6 bases, with 15 bases sitting between them. Germline values: CDR1 GTSNPN, CDR2 SVGIG (reference sequence).

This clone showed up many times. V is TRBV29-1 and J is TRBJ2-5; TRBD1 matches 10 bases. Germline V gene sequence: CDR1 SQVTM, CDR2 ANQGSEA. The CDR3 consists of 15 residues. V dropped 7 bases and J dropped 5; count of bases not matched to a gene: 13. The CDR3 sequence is CSAGPGQGSWETQYF. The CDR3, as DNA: TGCAGCGCCGGACCGGGACAGGGGTCGTGGGAGACCCAGTACTTC.

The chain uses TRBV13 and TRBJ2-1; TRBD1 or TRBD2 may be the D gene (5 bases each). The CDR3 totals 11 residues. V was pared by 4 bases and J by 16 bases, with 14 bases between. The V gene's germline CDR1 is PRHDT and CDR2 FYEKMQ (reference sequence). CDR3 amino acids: CASSSTGASFF. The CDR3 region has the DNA TGTGCCAGCAGCTCAACCGGGGCTTCCTTCTTC.

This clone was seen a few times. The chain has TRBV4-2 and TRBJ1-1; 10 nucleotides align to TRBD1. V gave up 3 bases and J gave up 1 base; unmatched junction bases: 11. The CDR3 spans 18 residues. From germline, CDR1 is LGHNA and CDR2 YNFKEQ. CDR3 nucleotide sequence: TGTGCCAGCAGCCATCCCCCCCCGGGACAGGGGACGAACACTGAAGCTTTCTTT. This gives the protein CASSHPPPGQGTNTEAFF.

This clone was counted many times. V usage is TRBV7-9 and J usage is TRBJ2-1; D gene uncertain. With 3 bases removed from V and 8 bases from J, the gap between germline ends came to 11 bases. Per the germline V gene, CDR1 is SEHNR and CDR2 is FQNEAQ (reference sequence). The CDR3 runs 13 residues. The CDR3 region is CASSFSGIDEQFF. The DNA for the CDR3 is TGTGCCAGCAGCTTCTCAGGTATCGATGAGCAGTTCTTC.

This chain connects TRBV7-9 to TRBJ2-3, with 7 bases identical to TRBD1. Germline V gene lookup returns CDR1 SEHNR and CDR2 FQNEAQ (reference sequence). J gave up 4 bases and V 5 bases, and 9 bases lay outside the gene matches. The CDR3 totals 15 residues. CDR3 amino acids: CASSLDRAGADTQYF. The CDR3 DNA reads TGTGCCAGCAGCCTTGACAGGGCCGGCGCAGATACGCAGTATTTT.

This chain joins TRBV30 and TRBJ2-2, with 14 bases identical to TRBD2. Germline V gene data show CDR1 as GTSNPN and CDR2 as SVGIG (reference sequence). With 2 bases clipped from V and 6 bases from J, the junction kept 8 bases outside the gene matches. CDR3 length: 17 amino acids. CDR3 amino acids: CAWSFPGLAGVAGELFF. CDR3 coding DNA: TGTGCCTGGAGTTTCCCGGGACTAGCGGGAGTGGCCGGGGAGCTGTTTTTT.

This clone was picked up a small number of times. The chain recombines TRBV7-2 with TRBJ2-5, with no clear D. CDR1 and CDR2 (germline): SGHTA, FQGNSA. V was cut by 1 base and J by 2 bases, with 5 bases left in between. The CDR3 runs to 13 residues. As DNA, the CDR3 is TGTGCCAGCAGCTTAGTGCTGCAAGAGACCCAGTACTTC. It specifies CASSLVLQETQYF.

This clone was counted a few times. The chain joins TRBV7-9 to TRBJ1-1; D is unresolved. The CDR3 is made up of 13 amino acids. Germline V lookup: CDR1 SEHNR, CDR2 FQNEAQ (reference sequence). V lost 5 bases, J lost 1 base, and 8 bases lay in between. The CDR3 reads CASSVSRNTEAFF. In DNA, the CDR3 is TGTGCCAGCAGCGTATCCCGGAACACTGAAGCTTTCTTT.

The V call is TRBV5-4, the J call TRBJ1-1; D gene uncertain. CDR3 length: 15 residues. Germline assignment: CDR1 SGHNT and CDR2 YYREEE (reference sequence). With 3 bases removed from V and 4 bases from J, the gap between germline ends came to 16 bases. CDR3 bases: TGTGCCAGCAGCTCCCGTCGAGGGCGCGGCACTGAAGCTTTCTTT. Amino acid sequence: CASSSRRGRGTEAFF.

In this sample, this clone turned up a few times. CDR3: CAWRESGLREGKLFF. The CDR3 nucleotides are TGTGCCTGGAGGGAATCGGGGCTCCGGGAAGGGAAACTGTTTTTT. The V call is TRBV30, the J call TRBJ1-4, with D perhaps TRBD1 (5 bases). The CDR3 sequence is 15 residues long. The germline V and J ends were trimmed by 3 bases and 11 bases, with 22 bases remaining between them. The germline gives CDR1 GTSNPN, CDR2 SVGIG (reference sequence).

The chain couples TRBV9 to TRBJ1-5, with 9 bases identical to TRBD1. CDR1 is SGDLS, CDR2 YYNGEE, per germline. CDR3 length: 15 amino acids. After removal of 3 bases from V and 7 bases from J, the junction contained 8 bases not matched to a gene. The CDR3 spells CASSATGTGFQPQHF. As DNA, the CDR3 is TGTGCCAGCAGCGCCACCGGGACAGGGTTCCAGCCCCAGCATTTT.

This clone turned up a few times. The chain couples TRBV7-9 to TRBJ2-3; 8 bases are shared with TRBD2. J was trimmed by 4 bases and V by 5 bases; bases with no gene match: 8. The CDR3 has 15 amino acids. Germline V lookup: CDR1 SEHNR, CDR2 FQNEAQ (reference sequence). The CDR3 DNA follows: TGTGCCAGCAGCCAGAGCGGGAGCCGGGCAGATACGCAGTATTTT. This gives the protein CASSQSGSRADTQYF.

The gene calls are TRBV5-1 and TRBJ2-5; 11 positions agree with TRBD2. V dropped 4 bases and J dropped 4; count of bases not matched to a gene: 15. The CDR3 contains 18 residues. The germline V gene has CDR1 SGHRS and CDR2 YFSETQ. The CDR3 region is CASSLQLAGVSYRETQYF. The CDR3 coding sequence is TGCGCCAGCAGCCTACAACTAGCGGGAGTATCGTATAGAGAGACCCAGTACTTC.

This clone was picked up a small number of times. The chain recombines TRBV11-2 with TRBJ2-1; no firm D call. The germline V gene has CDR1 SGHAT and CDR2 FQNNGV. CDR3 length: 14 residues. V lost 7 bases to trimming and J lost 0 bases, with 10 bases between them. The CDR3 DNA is TGTGCCAGCACTGCTATGGGCTCCTACAATGAGCAGTTCTTC. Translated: CASTAMGSYNEQFF.

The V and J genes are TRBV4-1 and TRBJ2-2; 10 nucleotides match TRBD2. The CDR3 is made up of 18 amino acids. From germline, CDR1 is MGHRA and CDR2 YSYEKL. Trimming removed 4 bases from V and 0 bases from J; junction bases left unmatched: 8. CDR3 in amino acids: CASSPRTSGVTNTGELFF. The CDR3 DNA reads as TGCGCCAGCAGCCCTCGGACTAGCGGTGTTACGAACACCGGGGAGCTGTTTTTT.

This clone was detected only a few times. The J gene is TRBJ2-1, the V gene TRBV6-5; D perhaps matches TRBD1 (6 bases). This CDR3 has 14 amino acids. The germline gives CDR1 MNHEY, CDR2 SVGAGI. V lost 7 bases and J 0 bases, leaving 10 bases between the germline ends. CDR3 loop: CASNKGGSYNEQFF. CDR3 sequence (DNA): TGTGCCAGCAATAAAGGGGGCTCCTACAATGAGCAGTTCTTC.

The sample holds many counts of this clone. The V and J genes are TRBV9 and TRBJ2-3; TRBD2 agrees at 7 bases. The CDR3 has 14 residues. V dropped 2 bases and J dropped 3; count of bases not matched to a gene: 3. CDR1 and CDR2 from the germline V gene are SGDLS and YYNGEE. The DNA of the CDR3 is TGTGCCAGCAGCGTCGACGGGAGGACAGATACGCAGTATTTT. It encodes CASSVDGRTDTQYF.

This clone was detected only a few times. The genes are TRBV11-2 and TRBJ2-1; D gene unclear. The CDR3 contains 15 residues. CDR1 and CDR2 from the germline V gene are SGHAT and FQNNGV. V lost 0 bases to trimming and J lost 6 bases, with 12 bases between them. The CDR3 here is CASSLDRQSLNEQFF. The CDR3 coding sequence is TGTGCCAGCAGCTTAGATCGCCAATCCCTCAATGAGCAGTTCTTC.

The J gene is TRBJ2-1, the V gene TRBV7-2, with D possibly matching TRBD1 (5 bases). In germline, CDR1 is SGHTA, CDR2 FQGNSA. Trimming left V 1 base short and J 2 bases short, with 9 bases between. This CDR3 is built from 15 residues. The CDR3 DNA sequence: TGTGCCAGCAGCTTAGAATCGACAGCCTACAATGAGCAGTTCTTC. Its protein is CASSLESTAYNEQFF.

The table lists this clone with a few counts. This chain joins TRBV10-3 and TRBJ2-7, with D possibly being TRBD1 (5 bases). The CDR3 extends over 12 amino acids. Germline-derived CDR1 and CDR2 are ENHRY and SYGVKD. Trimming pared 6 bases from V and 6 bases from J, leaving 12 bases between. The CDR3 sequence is CAIRPGPTEQYF. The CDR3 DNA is TGTGCCATCAGGCCAGGGCCTACCGAGCAGTACTTC.

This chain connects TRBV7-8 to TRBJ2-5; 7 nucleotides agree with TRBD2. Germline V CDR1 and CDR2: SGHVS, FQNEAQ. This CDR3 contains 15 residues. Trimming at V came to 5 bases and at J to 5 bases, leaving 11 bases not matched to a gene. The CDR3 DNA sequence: TGTGCCAGCAGCCATCGGAGGGAGGGATGGGAGACCCAGTACTTC. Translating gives CASSHRREGWETQYF.

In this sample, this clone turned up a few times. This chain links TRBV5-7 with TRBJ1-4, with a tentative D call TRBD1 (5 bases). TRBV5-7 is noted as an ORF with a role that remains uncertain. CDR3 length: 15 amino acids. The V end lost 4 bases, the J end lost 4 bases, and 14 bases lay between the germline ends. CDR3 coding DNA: TGTGCCAGCAGCCCCAGGGTTCGGGATAATGAAAAACTGTTTTTT. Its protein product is CASSPRVRDNEKLFF.

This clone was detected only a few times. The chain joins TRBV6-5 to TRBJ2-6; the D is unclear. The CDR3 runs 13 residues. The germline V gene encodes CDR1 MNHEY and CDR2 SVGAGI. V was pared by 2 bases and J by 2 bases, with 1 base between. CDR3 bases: TGTGCCAGCAGTTACGCTGGGGCCAACGTCCTGACTTTC. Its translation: CASSYAGANVLTF.

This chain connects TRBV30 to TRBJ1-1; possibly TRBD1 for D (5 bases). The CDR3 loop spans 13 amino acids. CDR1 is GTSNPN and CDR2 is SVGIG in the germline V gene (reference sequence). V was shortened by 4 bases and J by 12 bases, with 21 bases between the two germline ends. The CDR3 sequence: CAWKPTGTRRTFF. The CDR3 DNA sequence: TGTGCCTGGAAACCAACCGGGACTAGGAGAACTTTCTTT.